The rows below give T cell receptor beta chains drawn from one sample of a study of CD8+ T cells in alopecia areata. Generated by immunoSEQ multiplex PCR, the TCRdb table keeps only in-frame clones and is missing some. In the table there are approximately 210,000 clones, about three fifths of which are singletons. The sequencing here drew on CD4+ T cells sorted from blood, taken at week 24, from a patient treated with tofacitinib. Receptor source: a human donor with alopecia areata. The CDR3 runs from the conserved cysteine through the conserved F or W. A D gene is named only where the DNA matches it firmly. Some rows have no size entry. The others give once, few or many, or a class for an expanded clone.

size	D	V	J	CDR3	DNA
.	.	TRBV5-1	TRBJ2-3	CASSRTGSDTQYF	TGCGCCAGCAGCCGAACAGGGTCCGATACGCAGTATTTT
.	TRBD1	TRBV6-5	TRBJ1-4	CASSFRQGALGKLFF	TGTGCCAGCAGTTTCCGTCAGGGGGCGTTGGGAAAACTGTTTTTT
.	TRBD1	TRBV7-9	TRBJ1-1	CASSPTGDTEAFF	TGTGCCAGCAGCCCGACAGGGGACACTGAAGCTTTCTTT
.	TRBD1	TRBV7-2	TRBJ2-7	CAINRQGSYEQYF	TGTGCCATCAACAGACAGGGCTCCTACGAGCAGTACTTC
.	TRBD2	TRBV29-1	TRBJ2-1	CSVDPVSGGMSGNEQFF	TGCAGCGTTGATCCCGTTAGCGGGGGCATGAGTGGCAATGAGCAGTTCTTC
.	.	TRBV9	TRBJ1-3	CASSVGDSRSGNTIYF	TGTGCCAGCAGCGTCGGCGACTCCCGCTCTGGAAACACCATATATTTT
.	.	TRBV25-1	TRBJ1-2	CASSESGPNGGPASGYTF	TGTGCCAGCAGTGAAAGTGGGCCTAATGGGGGACCGGCGAGTGGCTACACCTTC
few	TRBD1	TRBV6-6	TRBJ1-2	CASSWDRDYGYTF	TGTGCCAGCAGCTGGGACAGGGACTATGGCTACACCTTC
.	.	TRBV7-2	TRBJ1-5	CASSLEAREGVAQHF	TGTGCCAGCAGCTTAGAGGCTCGTGAAGGGGTGGCCCAGCATTTT
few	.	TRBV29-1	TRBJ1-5	CSVAGDFSNQPQHF	TGCAGCGTAGCGGGGGATTTTAGCAATCAGCCCCAGCATTTT
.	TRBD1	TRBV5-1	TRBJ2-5	CASSLYRGPQETQYF	TGCGCCAGCAGCTTATACAGGGGCCCTCAAGAGACCCAGTACTTC
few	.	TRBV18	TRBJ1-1	CASSPRGLDTEAFF	TGTGCCAGCTCACCACGGGGACTAGACACTGAAGCTTTCTTT
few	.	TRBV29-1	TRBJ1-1	CSVAAGLNTEAFF	TGCAGCGTTGCTGCAGGGCTGAACACTGAAGCTTTCTTT